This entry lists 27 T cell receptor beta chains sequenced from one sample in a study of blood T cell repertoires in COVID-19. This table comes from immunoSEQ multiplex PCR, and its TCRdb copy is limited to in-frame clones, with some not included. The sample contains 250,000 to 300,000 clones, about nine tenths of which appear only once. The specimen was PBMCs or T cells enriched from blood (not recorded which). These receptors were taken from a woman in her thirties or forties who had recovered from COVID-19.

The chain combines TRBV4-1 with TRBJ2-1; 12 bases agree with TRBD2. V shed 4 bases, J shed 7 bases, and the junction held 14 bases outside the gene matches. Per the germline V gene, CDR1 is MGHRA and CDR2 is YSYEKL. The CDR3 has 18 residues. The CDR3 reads CASSRPSGGASFVNEQFF. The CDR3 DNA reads TGCGCCAGCAGCCGGCCTAGCGGGGGGGCCAGTTTTGTGAATGAGCAGTTCTTC.

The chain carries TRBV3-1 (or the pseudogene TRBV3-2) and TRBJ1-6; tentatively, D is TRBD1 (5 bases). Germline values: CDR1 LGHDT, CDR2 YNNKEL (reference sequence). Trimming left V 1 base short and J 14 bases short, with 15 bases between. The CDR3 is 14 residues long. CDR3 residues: CASSQGGGARTLHF. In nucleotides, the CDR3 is TGTGCCAGCAGCCAAGGAGGCGGGGCCCGGACCCTCCACTTT.

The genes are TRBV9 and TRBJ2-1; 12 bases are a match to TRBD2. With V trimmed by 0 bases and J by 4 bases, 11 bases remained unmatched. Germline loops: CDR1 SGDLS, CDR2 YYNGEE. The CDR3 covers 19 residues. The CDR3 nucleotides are TGTGCCAGCAGCGTAGACCGGGGACTAGCGGGCCAAATTTACAATGAGCAGTTCTTC. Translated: CASSVDRGLAGQIYNEQFF.

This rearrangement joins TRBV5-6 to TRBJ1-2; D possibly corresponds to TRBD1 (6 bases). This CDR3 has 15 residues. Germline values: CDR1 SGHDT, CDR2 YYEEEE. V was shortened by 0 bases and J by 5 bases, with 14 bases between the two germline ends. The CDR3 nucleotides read TGTGCCAGCAGCTTGGCCCCACAGGGAGCTTATGGCTACACCTTC. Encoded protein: CASSLAPQGAYGYTF.

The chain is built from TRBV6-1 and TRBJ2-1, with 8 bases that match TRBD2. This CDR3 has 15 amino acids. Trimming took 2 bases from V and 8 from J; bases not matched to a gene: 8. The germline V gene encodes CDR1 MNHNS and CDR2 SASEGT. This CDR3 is CASSEIGGGPYEQFF. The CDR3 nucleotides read TGTGCCAGCAGTGAAATCGGGGGGGGGCCCTATGAGCAGTTCTTC.

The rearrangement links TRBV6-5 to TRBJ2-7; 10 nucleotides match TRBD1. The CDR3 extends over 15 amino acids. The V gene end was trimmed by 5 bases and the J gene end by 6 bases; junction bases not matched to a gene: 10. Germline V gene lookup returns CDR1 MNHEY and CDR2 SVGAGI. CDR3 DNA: TGTGCCAGCAGTCCCCGGACAGGGGGAGAACCCGAGCAGTACTTC. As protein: CASSPRTGGEPEQYF.

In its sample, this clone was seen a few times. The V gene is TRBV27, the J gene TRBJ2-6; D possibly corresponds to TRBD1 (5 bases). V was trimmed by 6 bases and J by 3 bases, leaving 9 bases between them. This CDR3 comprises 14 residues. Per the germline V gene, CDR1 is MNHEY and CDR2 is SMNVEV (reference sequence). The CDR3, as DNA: TGTGCCAGCAGGAACACAGGTGGGGCCAACGTCCTGACTTTC. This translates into CASRNTGGANVLTF.

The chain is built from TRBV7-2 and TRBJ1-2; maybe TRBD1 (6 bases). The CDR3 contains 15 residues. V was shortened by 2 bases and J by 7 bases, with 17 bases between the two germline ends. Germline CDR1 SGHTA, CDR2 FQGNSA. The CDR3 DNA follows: TGTGCCAGCAGCTTACCCCTGCAGGGGAGAAGTGGCTACACCTTC. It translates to CASSLPLQGRSGYTF. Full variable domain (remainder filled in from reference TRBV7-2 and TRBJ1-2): GAGVSQSPSNKVTEKGKDVELRCDPISGHTALYWYRQSLGQGLEFLIYFQGNSAPDKSGLPSDRFSAERTGGSVSTLTIQRTQQEDSAVYLCASSLPLQGRSGYTFGSGTRLTVV.

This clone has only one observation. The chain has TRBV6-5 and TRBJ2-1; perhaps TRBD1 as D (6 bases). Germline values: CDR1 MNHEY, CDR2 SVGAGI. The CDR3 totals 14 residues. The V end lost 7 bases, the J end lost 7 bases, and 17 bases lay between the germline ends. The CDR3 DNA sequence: TGTGCCAGCATTAAGGGGGACGCGAGGAATGAGCAGTTCTTC. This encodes CASIKGDARNEQFF.

CDR3 region: CASSDRGAGADTQYF. CDR3 nucleotides: TGTGCCAGTAGCGATAGGGGCGCGGGGGCAGATACGCAGTATTTT. The rearrangement links TRBV19 to TRBJ2-3; 7 bases are shared with TRBD2. Unmatched junction bases numbered 10, after V lost 6 bases and J lost 4 bases. This CDR3 contains 15 residues. Germline V lookup: CDR1 LNHDA, CDR2 SQIVND (reference sequence).

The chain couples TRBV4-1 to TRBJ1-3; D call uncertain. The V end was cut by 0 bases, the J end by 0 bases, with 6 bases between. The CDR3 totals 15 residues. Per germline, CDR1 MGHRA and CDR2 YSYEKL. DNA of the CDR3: TGCGCCAGCAGCCAAGAGGGCAGCTCTGGAAACACCATATATTTT. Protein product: CASSQEGSSGNTIYF.

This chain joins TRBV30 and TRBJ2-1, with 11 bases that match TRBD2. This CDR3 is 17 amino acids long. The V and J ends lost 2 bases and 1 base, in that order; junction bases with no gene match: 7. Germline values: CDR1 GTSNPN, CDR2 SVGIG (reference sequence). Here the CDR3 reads CAWSSISGGASYNEQFF. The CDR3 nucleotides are TGTGCCTGGAGTTCCATTAGCGGGGGGGCGTCCTACAATGAGCAGTTCTTC.

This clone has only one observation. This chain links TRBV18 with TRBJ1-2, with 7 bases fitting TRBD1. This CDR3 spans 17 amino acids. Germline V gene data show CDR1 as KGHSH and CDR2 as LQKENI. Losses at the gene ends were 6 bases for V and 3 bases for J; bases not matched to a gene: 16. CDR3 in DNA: TGTGCCAGCTCCCTTAGACAGGGACTCGGGCGCGACTATGGCTACACCTTC. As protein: CASSLRQGLGRDYGYTF.

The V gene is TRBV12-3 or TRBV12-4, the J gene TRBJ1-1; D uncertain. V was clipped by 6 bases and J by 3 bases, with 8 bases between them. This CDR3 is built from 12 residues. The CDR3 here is CASRGRYTEAFF. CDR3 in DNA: TGTGCCAGCAGGGGCCGGTACACTGAAGCTTTCTTT.

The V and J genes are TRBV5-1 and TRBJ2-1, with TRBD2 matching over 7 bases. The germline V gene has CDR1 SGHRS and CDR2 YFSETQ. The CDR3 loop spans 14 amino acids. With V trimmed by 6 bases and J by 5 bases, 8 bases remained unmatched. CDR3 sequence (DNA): TGCGCCAGCAACCCCCGGGCGGGGGACAATGAGCAGTTCTTC. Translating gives CASNPRAGDNEQFF.

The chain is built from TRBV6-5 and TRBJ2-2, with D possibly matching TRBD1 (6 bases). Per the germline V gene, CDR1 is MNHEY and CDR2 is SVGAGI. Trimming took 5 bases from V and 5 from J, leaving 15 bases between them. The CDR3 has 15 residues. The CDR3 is CASSQYRVETGELFF. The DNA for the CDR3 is TGTGCCAGCAGTCAATACAGGGTAGAGACCGGGGAGCTGTTTTTT.

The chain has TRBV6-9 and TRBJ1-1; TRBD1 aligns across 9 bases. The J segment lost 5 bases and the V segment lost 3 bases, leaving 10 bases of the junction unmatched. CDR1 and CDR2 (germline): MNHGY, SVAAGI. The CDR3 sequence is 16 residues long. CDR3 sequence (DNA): TGTGCCAGCAGTTACAGTTCCGGGACAGGGATAACTGAAGCTTTCTTT. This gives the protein CASSYSSGTGITEAFF.

The CDR3 nucleotides read TGTGCCAGCAGTGAGCTAGCGGGCTCCTACAATGAGCAGTTCTTC. This sequence encodes CASSELAGSYNEQFF. This rearrangement joins TRBV2 to TRBJ2-1; 8 positions match TRBD2. The CDR3 is 15 amino acids. The germline CDR1 and CDR2 sequences are SNHLY and FYNNEI. After removal of 3 bases from V and 0 bases from J, the junction contained 1 base not matched to a gene.

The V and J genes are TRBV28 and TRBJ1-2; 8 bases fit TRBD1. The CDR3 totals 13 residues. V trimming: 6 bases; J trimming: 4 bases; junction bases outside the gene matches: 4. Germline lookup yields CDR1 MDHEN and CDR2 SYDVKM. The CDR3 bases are TGTGCCAGCAGATCTACAGGGGGCTATGGCTACACCTTC. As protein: CASRSTGGYGYTF.

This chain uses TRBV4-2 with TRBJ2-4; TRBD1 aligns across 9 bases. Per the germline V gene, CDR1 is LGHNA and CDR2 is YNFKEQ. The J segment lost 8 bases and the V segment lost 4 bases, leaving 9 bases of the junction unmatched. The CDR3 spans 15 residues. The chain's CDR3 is CASSPRDRVGDIQYF. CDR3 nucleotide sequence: TGTGCCAGCAGCCCTCGGGACAGGGTGGGGGACATTCAGTACTTC.

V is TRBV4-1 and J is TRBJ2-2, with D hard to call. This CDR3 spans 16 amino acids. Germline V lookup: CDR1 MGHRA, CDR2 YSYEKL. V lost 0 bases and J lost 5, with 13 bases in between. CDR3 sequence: CASSQDPGGFTGELFF. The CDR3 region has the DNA TGCGCCAGCAGCCAAGATCCAGGTGGATTTACCGGGGAGCTGTTTTTT.

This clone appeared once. The CDR3 protein is CASSIRTGANYGYTF. DNA of the CDR3: TGTGCCAGTAGTATACGGACAGGGGCTAACTATGGCTACACCTTC. The V call is TRBV19, the J call TRBJ1-2; 9 nucleotides match TRBD1. Trimming removed 2 bases from V and 0 bases from J; junction bases left unmatched: 1. The CDR3 runs to 15 residues. Per germline, CDR1 LNHDA and CDR2 SQIVND (reference sequence).

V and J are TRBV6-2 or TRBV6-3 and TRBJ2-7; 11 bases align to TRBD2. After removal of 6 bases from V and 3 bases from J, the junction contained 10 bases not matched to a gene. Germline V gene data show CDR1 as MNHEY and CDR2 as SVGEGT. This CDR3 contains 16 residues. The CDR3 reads CASSYSGRGAVYEQYF. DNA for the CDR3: TGTGCCAGCAGCTATAGCGGGAGGGGTGCTGTCTACGAGCAGTACTTC.

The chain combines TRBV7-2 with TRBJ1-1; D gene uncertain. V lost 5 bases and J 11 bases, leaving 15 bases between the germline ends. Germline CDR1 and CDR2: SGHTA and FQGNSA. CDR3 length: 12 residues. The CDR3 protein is CASSHLTPEAFF. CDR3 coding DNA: TGTGCCAGCAGCCACCTGACCCCGGAGGCTTTCTTT.

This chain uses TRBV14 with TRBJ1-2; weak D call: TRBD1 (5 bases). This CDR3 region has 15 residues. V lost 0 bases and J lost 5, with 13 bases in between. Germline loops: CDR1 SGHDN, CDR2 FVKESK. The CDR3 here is CASSQDPGRRYGYTF. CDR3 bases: TGTGCCAGCAGCCAAGACCCAGGGCGTCGATATGGCTACACCTTC.

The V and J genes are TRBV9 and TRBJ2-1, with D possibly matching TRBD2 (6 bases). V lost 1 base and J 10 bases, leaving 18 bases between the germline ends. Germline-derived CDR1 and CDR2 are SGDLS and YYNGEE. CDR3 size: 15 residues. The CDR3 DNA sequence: TGTGCCAGCAGCGTAAGCGTGGGGGGACCGGCGGAGCAGTTCTTC. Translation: CASSVSVGGPAEQFF.

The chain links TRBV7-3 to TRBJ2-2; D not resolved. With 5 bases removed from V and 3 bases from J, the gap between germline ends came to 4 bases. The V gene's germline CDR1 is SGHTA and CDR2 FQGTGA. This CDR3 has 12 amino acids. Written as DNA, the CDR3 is TGTGCCAGCAGCCAATACACCGGGGAGCTGTTTTTT. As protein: CASSQYTGELFF.